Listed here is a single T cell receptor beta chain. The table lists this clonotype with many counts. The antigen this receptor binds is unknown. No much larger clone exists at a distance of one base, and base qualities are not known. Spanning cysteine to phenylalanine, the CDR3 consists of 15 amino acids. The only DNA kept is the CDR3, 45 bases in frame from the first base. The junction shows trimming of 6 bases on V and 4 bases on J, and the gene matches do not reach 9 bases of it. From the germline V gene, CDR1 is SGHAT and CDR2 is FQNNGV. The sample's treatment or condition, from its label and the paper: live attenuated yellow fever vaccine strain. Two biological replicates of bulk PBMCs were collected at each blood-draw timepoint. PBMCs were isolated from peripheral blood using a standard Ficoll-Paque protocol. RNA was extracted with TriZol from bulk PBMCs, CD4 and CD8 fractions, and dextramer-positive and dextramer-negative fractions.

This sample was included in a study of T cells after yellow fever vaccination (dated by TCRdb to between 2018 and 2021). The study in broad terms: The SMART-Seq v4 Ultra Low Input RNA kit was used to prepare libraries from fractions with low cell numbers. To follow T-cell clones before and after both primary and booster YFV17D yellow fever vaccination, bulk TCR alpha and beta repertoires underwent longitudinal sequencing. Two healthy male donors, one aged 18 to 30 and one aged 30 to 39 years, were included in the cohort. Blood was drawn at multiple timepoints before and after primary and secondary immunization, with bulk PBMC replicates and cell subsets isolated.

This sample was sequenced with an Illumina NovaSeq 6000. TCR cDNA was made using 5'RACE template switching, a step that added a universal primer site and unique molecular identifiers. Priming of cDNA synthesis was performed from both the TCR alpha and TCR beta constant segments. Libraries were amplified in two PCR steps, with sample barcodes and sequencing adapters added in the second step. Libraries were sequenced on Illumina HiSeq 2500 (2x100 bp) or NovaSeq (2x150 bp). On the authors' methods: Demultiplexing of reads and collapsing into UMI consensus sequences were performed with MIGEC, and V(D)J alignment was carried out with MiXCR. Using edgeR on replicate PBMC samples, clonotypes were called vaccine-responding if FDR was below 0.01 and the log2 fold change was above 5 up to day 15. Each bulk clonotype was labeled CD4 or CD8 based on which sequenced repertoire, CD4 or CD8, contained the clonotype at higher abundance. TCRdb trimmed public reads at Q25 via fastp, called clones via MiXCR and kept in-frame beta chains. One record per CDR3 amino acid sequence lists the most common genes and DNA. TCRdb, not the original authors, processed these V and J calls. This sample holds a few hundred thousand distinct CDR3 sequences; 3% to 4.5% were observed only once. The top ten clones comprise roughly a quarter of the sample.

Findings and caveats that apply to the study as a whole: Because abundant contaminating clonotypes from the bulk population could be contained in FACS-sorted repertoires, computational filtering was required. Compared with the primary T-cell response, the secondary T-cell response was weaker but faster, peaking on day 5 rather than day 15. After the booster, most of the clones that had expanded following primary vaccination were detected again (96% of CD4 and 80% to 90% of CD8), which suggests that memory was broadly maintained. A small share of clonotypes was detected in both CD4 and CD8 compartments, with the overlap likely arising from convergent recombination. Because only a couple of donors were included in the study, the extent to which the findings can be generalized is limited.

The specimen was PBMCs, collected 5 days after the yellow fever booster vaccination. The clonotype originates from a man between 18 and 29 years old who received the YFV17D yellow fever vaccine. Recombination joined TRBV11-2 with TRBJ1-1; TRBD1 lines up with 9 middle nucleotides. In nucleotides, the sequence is TGTGCCAGCAGATCCGGGACAGGGTTGGGCACTGAAGCTTTCTTT. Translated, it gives CASRSGTGLGTEAFF.